This T cell receptor (beta chain) was recovered during a study of T cell clonality in common variable immunodeficiency. This clone was recorded many times. Sequencing was performed with immunoSEQ multiplex PCR; in TCRdb, only in-frame clones are kept and a portion is missing. This table holds about 39,000 clones with no singletons; the top ten claim 2.5% to 3%. The TCR was taken from a person between 18 and 75 years old in good health. The material sequenced was peripheral blood mononuclear cells.

The sequenced CDR3 bases are TGTGCCAGCTCACCCCCAGTTTGGCTACAGGCCCAAGGAGGCTACGAG. This encodes CASSPPVWLQAQGGYE. In full, the CDR3 reads CASSPPVWLQAQGGYEQYF. The chain joins TRBV18 to TRBJ2-7; either TRBD1 or TRBD2 may supply D (5 bases each). Read data end 3 residues before the CDR3 end; the end is taken from the germline J gene. Per the germline V gene, CDR1 is KGHSH and CDR2 is LQKENI. The V and J ends lost 3 bases and 3 bases respectively, with 27 bases between them. The CDR3 runs 19 residues.